Below are 14 T cell receptor beta chains sequenced from a single sample in a study of T cell responses to AZD1222 COVID-19 vaccine. Clones were sequenced by immunoSEQ multiplex PCR, and TCRdb holds only the in-frame ones, with some missing. The sample has 90,000 to 100,000 clones, about 81% seen once. The source was peripheral blood, collected 28 days after the second AZD1222 dose. The source is an adult who received the AZD1222 COVID-19 vaccine.

The chain has TRBV2 and TRBJ1-3, with TRBD1 as a possible D gene (6 bases). The CDR3 runs 16 residues. Trimming left V 4 bases short and J 0 bases short, with 13 bases between. Germline lookup yields CDR1 SNHLY and CDR2 FYNNEI. In DNA, the CDR3 is TGTGCCAGCAGTGCACAGGGCCGAGTCTCTGGAAACACCATATATTTT. Its protein product is CASSAQGRVSGNTIYF. Drawing the rest from reference TRBV2 and TRBJ1-3, the complete variable domain is EPEVTQTPSHQVTQMGQEVILRCVPISNHLYFYWYRQILGQKVEFLVSFYNNEISEKSEIFDDQFSVERPDGSNFTLKIRSTKLEDSAMYFCASSAQGRVSGNTIYFGEGSWLTVV.

V usage is TRBV30 and J usage is TRBJ1-1; TRBD1 might be the D (5 bases). V was shortened by 8 bases and J by 1 base, with 14 bases between the two germline ends. Germline assignment: CDR1 GTSNPN and CDR2 SVGIG (reference sequence). CDR3 size: 13 residues. The CDR3 is CAGPGTQNTEAFF. In nucleotides, the CDR3 is TGTGCCGGGCCCGGGACTCAGAACACTGAAGCTTTCTTT.

This chain uses TRBV6-2 or TRBV6-3 with TRBJ2-4; 8 nucleotides align to TRBD2. The V gene's germline CDR1 is MNHEY and CDR2 SVGEGT. V lost 5 bases to trimming and J lost 0 bases; unmatched junction nucleotides: 6. This CDR3 is 16 amino acids long. The CDR3 bases are TGTGCCAGCAGTCGAGCGGGAGCCGGAGCCAAAAACATTCAGTACTTC. Protein product: CASSRAGAGAKNIQYF.

V usage is TRBV14 and J usage is TRBJ2-1; the D is unclear. Trimming pared 1 base from V and 4 bases from J, leaving 11 bases between. The CDR3 loop spans 15 amino acids. Germline V gene sequence: CDR1 SGHDN, CDR2 FVKESK. The CDR3 nucleotides read TGTGCCAGCAGCCAAGTGTCGGTCCGATACAATGAGCAGTTCTTC. Protein: CASSQVSVRYNEQFF.

CDR3 protein: CASSLGQGADEKLFF. In DNA form, the CDR3 reads TGTGCCAGCAGCTTGGGTCAGGGGGCGGATGAAAAACTGTTTTTT. The chain has TRBV7-9 and TRBJ1-4, with TRBD1 identical over 8 bases. The germline V gene encodes CDR1 SEHNR and CDR2 FQNEAQ (reference sequence). There are 15 residues in the CDR3. V shed 3 bases, J shed 6 bases, and the junction held 6 bases outside the gene matches.

J is TRBJ1-5 and V is TRBV3-1 (or the pseudogene TRBV3-2), with D perhaps matching TRBD1 (5 bases). This CDR3 is built from 11 residues. Germline V gene lookup returns CDR1 LGHDT and CDR2 YNNKEL (reference sequence). The CDR3 reads CLTDSWWPQHF. The CDR3 region has the DNA TGTCTAACCGACAGCTGGTGGCCCCAGCATTTT.

This sequence joins TRBV7-9 and TRBJ2-5; TRBD2 agrees at 10 bases. Germline lookup yields CDR1 SEHNR and CDR2 FQNEAQ (reference sequence). V lost 6 bases to trimming and J lost 9 bases; unmatched junction nucleotides: 10. The CDR3 loop spans 14 amino acids. CDR3 sequence: CASSASGGSEAQYF. The CDR3 DNA is TGTGCCAGCAGTGCTAGCGGGGGATCGGAGGCCCAGTACTTC.

The V call is TRBV27, the J call TRBJ2-1; TRBD1 might be the D (6 bases). CDR1 is MNHEY, CDR2 SMNVEV, per germline (reference sequence). V was pared by 7 bases and J by 2 bases, with 12 bases between. The CDR3 has 14 residues. Here the CDR3 reads CASTSGQTYNEQFF. The CDR3 coding sequence is TGTGCCAGCACTTCGGGACAAACCTACAATGAGCAGTTCTTC.

V and J are TRBV19 and TRBJ1-2; 8 bases are a match to TRBD1. V gave up 2 bases and J gave up 4 bases; unmatched junction bases: 6. The CDR3 is made up of 15 amino acids. Germline CDR1 and CDR2: LNHDA and SQIVND (reference sequence). This chain's CDR3 is CASSIRAGGSYGYTF. CDR3 nucleotides: TGTGCCAGTAGTATAAGGGCAGGGGGCAGCTATGGCTACACCTTC.

The rearrangement links TRBV10-1 to TRBJ1-6; weak D call: TRBD1 (6 bases). This CDR3 has 14 residues. The germline V gene has CDR1 WNHNN and CDR2 SYGVQD (reference sequence). The V gene lost 7 bases and the J gene lost 5 bases, with 12 bases spanning the gap. The CDR3 is CASIGGTHNSPLHF. DNA for the CDR3: TGCGCCAGCATAGGGGGAACCCATAATTCACCCCTCCACTTT.

This chain uses TRBV7-8 with TRBJ2-7, with D unresolved. Germline loops: CDR1 SGHVS, CDR2 FQNEAQ. The V end was cut by 1 base, the J end by 3 bases, with 7 bases between. The CDR3 runs 13 residues. This chain's CDR3 is CASSLGGGYEQYF. CDR3 sequence (DNA): TGTGCCAGCAGCTTAGGCGGTGGCTACGAGCAGTACTTC.

This clone was detected a few times. This rearrangement joins TRBV28 to TRBJ2-1; 8 nucleotides match TRBD2. Trimming at V came to 5 bases and at J to 3 bases, leaving 3 bases not matched to a gene. Germline V gene lookup returns CDR1 MDHEN and CDR2 SYDVKM. The CDR3 runs to 14 residues. This CDR3 is CASSLGGVYNEQFF. DNA of the CDR3: TGTGCCAGCAGTCTCGGGGGGGTCTACAATGAGCAGTTCTTC.

This rearrangement joins TRBV5-1 to TRBJ2-7; 7 nucleotides agree with TRBD1. The V gene's germline CDR1 is SGHRS and CDR2 YFSETQ. The CDR3 sequence is 15 residues long. The J segment lost 2 bases and the V segment lost 4 bases, leaving 9 bases of the junction unmatched. The DNA of the CDR3 is TGCGCCAGCAGCCTCGGGACAGTGCAAACCTACGAGCAGTACTTC. Its protein is CASSLGTVQTYEQYF.

This clone was observed once. The V and J genes are TRBV20-1 and TRBJ1-5; unclear D gene. Trimming took 0 bases from V and 5 from J, leaving 2 bases between them. The CDR3 extends over 11 amino acids. Germline CDR1 is DFQATT and CDR2 is SNEGSKA (reference sequence). DNA for the CDR3: TGCAGTGCTAGAGATGATCAGCCCCAGCATTTT. This sequence encodes CSARDDQPQHF.